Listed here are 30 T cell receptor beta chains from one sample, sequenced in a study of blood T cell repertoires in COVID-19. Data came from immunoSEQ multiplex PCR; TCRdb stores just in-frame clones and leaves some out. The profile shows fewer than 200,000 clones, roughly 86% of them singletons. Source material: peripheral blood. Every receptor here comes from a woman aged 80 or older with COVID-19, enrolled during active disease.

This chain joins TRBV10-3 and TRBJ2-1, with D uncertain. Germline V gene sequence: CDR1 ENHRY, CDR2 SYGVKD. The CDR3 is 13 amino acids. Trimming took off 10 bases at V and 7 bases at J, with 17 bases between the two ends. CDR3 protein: CATQESGRNEQFF. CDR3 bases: TGTGCCACCCAAGAGTCAGGTCGGAATGAGCAGTTCTTC.

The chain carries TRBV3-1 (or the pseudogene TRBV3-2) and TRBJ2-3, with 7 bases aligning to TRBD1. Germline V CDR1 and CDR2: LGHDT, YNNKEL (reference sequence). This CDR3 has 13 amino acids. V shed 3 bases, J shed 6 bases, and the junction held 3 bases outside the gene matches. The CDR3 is CASSHRGSDTQYF. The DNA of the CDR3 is TGTGCCAGCAGCCACAGGGGGTCCGATACGCAGTATTTT.

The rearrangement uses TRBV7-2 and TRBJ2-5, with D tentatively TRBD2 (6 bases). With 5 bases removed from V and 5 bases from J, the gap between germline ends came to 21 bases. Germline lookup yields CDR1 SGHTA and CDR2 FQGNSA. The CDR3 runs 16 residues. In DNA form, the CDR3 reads TGTGCCAGCAGCCGGAGGGCCAGGGTCTATGTGGAGACCCAGTACTTC. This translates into CASSRRARVYVETQYF.

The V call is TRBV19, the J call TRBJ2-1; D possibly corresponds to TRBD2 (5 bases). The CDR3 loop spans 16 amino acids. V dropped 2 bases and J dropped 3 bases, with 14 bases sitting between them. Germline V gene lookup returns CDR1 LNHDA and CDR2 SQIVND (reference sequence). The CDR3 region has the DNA TGTGCCAGTAGTATACAAGGAGGAAAACTCTACAATGAGCAGTTCTTC. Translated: CASSIQGGKLYNEQFF.

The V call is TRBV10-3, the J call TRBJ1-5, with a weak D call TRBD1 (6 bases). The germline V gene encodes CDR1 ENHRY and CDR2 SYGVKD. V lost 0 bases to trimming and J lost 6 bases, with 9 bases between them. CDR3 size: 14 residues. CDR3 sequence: CAISESLQGQPQHF. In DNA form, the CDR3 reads TGTGCCATCAGTGAGTCTCTACAGGGTCAGCCCCAGCATTTT.

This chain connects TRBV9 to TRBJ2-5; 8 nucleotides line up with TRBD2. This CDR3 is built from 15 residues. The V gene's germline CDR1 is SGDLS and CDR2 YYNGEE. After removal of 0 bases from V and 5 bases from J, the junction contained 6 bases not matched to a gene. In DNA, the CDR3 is TGTGCCAGCAGCGTAGAGGGGCGGGGGGAGGAGACCCAGTACTTC. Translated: CASSVEGRGEETQYF.

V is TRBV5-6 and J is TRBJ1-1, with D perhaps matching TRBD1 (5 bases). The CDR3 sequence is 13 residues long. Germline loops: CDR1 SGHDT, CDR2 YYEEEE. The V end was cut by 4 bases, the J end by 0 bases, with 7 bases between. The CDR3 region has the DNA TGTGCCAGCAGCGCGACAGTGAACACTGAAGCTTTCTTT. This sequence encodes CASSATVNTEAFF.

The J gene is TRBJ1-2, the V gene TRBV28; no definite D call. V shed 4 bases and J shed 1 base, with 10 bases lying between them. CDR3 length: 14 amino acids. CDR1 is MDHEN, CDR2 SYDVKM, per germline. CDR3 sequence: CASSWGGINYGYTF. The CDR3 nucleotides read TGTGCCAGCAGTTGGGGAGGGATTAACTATGGCTACACCTTC.

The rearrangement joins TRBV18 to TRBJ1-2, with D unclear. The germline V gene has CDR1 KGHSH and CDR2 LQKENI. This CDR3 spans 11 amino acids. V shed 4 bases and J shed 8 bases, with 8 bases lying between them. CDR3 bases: TGTGCCAGCTCACTGAGGGTGGGCTACACCTTC. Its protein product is CASSLRVGYTF.

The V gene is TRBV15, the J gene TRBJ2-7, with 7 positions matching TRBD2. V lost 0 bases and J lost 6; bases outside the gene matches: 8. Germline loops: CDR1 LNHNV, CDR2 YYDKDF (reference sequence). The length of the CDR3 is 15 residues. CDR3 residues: CATSRDRGVGSEQYF. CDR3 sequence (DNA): TGTGCCACCAGCAGAGATCGGGGGGTCGGTAGCGAGCAGTACTTC.

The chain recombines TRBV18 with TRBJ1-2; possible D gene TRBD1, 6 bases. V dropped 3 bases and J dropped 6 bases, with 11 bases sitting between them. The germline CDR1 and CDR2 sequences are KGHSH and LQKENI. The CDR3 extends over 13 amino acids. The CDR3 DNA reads TGTGCCAGCTCACCCCCCGACAGGAATGGCTACACCTTC. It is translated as CASSPPDRNGYTF.

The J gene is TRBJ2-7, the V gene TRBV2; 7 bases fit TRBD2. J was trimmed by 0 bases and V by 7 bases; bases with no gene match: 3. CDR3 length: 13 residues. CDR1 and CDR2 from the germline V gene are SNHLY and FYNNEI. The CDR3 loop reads CASTGGTSYEQYF. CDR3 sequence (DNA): TGTGCCAGCACCGGGGGGACCTCCTACGAGCAGTACTTC.

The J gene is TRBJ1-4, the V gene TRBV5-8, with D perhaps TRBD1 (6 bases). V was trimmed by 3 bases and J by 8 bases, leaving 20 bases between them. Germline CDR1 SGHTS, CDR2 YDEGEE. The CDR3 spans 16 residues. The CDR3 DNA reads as TGTGCCAGCAGCTCTGACAGGATCGGGGCAGAGGAAAAACTGTTTTTT. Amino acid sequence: CASSSDRIGAEEKLFF.

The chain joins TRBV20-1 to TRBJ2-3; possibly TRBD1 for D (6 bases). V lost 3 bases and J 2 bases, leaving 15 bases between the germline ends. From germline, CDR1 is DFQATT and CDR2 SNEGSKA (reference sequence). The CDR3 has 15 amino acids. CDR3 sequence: CSASKGVGNTDTQYF. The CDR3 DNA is TGCAGTGCTAGTAAGGGGGTCGGAAACACAGATACGCAGTATTTT.

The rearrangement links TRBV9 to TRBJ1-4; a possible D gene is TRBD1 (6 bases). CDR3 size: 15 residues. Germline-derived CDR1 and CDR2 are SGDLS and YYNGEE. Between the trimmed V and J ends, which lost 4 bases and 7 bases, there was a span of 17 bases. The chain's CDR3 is CASSPGDNLAEKLFF. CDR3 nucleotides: TGTGCCAGCAGCCCCGGGGACAACCTGGCTGAAAAACTGTTTTTT.

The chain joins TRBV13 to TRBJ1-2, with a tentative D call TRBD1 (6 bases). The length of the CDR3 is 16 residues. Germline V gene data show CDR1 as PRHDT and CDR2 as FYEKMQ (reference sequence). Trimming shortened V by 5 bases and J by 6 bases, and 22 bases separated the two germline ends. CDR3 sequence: CASSPPGGARGNGYTF. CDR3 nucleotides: TGTGCCAGCAGCCCACCCGGGGGGGCGAGGGGAAATGGCTACACCTTC.

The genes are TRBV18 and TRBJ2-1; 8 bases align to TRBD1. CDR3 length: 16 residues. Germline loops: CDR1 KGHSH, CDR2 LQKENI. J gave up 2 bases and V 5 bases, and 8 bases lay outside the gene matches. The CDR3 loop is CASSTDRGLTYNEQFF. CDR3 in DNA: TGTGCCAGCTCAACCGACAGGGGCCTAACCTACAATGAGCAGTTCTTC.

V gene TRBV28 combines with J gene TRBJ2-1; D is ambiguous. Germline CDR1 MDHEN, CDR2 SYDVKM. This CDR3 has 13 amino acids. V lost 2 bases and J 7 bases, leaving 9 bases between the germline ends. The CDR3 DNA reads TGTGCCAGCAGTTTAGGAGAGAGGAATGAGCAGTTCTTC. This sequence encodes CASSLGERNEQFF.

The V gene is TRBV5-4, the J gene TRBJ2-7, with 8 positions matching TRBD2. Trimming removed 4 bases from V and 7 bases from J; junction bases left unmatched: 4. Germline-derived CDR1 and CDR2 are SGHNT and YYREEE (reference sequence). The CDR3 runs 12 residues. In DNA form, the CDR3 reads TGTGCCAGCAGCGCGGGGGGCTTAGAGCAGTACTTC. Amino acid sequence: CASSAGGLEQYF. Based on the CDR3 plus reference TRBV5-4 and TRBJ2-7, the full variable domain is ETGVTQSPTHLIKTRGQQVTLRCSSQSGHNTVSWYQQALGQGPQFIFQYYREEENGRGNFPPRFSGLQFPNYSSELNVNALELDDSALYLCASSAGGLEQYFGPGTRLTVT.

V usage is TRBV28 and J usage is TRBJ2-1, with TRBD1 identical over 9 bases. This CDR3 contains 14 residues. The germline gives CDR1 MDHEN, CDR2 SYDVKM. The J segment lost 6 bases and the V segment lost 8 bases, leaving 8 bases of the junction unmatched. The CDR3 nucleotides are TGTGCCAGCGCAACGGGACAGGGAAGCAATGAGCAGTTCTTC. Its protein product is CASATGQGSNEQFF.

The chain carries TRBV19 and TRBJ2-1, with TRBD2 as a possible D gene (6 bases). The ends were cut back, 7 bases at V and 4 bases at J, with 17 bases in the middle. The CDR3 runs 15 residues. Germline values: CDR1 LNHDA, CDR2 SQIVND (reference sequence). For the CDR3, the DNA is TGTGCCAGTACTTTAAGGCGCGGAGGGTACAATGAGCAGTTCTTC. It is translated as CASTLRRGGYNEQFF.

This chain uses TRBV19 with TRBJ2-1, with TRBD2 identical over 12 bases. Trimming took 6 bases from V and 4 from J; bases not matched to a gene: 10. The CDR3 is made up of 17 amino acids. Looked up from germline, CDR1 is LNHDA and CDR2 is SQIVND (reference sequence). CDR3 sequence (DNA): TGTGCCAGTAGGCCCGCCCTCCTAGCGGGGGGGTACAATGAGCAGTTCTTC. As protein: CASRPALLAGGYNEQFF.

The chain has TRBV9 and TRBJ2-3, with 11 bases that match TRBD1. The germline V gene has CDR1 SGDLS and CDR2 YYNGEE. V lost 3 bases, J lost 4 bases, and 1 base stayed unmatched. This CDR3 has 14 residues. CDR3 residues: CASSEGQGADTQYF. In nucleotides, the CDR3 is TGTGCCAGCAGCGAGGGACAGGGGGCAGATACGCAGTATTTT. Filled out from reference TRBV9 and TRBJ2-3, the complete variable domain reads DSGVTQTPKHLITATGQRVTLRCSPRSGDLSVYWYQQSLDQGLQFLIQYYNGEERAKGNILERFSAQQFPDLHSELNLSSLELGDSALYFCASSEGQGADTQYFGPGTRLTVL.

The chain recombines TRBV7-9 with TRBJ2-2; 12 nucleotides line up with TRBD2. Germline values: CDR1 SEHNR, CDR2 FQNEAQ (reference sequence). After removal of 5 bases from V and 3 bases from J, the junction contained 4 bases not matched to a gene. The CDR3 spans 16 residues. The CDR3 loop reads CASSHGTSGYTGELFF. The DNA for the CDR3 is TGTGCCAGCAGCCACGGGACTAGCGGGTACACCGGGGAGCTGTTTTTT. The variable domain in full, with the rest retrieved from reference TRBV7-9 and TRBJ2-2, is DTGVSQNPRHKITKRGQNVTFRCDPISEHNRLYWYRQTLGQGPEFLTYFQNEAQLEKSRLLSDRFSAERPKGSFSTLEIQRTEQGDSAMYLCASSHGTSGYTGELFFGEGSRLTVL.

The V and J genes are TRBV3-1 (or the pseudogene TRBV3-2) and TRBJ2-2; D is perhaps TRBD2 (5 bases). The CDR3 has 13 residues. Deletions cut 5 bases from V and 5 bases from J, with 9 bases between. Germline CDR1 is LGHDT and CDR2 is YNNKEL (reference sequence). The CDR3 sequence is CASSTRGTGELFF. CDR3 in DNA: TGTGCCAGCAGCACGCGAGGGACCGGGGAGCTGTTTTTT.

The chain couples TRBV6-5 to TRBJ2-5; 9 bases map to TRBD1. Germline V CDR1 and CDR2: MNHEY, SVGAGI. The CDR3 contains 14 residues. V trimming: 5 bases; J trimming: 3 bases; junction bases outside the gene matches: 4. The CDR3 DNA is TGTGCCAGCAGTCGGGACAGGGAAGAAGAGACCCAGTACTTC. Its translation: CASSRDREEETQYF.

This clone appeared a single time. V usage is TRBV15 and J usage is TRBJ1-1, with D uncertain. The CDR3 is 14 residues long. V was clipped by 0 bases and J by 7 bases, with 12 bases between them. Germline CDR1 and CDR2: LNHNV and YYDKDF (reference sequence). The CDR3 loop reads CATSRDRFGFEAFF. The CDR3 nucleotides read TGTGCCACCAGCAGAGATCGATTCGGGTTTGAAGCTTTCTTT.

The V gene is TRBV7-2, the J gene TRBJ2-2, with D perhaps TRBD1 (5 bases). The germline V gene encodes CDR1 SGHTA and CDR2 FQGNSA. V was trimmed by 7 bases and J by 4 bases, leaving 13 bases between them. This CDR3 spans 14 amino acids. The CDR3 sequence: CASNLDSFTGELFF. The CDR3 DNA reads TGTGCCAGCAATCTAGACAGCTTCACCGGGGAGCTGTTTTTT.

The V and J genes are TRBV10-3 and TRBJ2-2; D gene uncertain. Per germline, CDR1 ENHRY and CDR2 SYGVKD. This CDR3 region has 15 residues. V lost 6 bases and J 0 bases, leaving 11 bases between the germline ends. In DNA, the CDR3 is TGTGCCATCAGCGCGTCGAGATCGAACACCGGGGAGCTGTTTTTT. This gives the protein CAISASRSNTGELFF.

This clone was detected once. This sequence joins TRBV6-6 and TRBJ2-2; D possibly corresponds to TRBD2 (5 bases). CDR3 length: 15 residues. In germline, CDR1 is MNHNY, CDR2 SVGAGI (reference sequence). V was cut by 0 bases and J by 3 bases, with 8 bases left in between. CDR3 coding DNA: TGTGCCAGCAGTTACTCTGGACTCTACACCGGGGAGCTGTTTTTT. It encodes CASSYSGLYTGELFF.